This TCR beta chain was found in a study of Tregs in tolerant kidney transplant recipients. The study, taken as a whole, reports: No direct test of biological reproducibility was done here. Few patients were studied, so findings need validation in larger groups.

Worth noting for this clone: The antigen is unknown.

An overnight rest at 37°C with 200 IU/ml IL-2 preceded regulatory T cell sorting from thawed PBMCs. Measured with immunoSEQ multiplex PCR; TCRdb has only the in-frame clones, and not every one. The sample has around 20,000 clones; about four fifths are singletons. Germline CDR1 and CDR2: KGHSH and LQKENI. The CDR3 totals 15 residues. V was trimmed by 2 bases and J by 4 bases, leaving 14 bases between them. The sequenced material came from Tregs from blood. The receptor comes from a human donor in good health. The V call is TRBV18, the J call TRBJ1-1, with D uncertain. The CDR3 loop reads CASSPSAARGTEAFF. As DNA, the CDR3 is TGTGCCAGCTCACCATCCGCGGCGAGAGGCACTGAAGCTTTCTTT.